The rows below give T cell receptor beta chains drawn from one sample of a study of beta chain features in type 1 diabetes. The table came from immunoSEQ multiplex PCR; TCRdb's copy has only in-frame clones and leaves some out. This table has roughly 300,000 clones, around an eighth appearing once. Sequenced sample: naive CD4+ T cells from blood. These receptors were taken from a man in his thirties or forties with type 1 diabetes. The CDR3 runs from the conserved cysteine through the conserved F or W. The order of the fields is D gene, J gene, V gene, clone size, CDR3 DNA, CDR3 protein. D genes are given only for firm matches. A clone size is listed for some rows: how often the clone was seen (once, few, many), or a class if it is expanded.

NA | TRBJ2-7 | TRBV28 | few | TGTGCCAGCAGTTTATTGCAGGAATACGAGCAGTACTTC | CASSLLQEYEQYF
NA | TRBJ1-1 | TRBV5-1 | NA | TGCGCCAGCAGCTTGTTCACGACAATGAACACTGAAGCTTTCTTT | CASSLFTTMNTEAFF
NA | TRBJ2-2 | TRBV7-3 | few | TGTGCCAGCAGCCTAATGGCTCGGGATTTAGGCGGGGAGCTGTTTTTT | CASSLMARDLGGELFF
TRBD1 | TRBJ1-1 | TRBV28 | NA | TGTGCCAGCGGGGGACAGGCGGAGACTGAAGCTTTCTTT | CASGGQAETEAFF
NA | TRBJ2-3 | TRBV30 | few | TGTGCCTGGAGTCCGGTCGGGGAAACGCAGTATTTT | CAWSPVGETQYF
NA | TRBJ2-3 | TRBV7-2 | few | TGTGCCAGCAGCCCCGAAGGAGGTACGCAGTATTTT | CASSPEGGTQYF
NA | TRBJ1-2 | TRBV6-5 | NA | TGTGCCAGCAGTTACTCTCGTGCGGGGTACTATGGCTACACCTTC | CASSYSRAGYYGYTF
NA | TRBJ2-5 | TRBV29-1 | few | TGCAGCGTTGCCCAAGGGGAAGAGACCCAGTACTTC | CSVAQGEETQYF
NA | TRBJ2-5 | TRBV18 | few | TGTGCCAGCTCACCACGGCAGGGGCAAGAGACCCAGTACTTC | CASSPRQGQETQYF
NA | TRBJ1-1 | TRBV7-2 | few | TGTGCCAGCAGCGCCCGGCGGGTAGGAACTGAAGCTTTCTTT | CASSARRVGTEAFF